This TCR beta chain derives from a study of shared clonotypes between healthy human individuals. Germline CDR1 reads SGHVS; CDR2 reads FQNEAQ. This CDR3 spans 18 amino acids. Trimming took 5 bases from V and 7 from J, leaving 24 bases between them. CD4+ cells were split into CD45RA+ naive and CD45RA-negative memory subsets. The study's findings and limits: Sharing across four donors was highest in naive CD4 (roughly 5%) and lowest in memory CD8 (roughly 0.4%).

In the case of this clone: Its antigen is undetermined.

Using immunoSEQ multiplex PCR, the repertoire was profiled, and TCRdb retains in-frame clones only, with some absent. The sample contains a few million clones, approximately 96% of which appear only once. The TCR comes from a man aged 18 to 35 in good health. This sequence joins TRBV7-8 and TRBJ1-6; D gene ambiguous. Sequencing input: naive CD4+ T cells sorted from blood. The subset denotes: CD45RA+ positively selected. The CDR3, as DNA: TGTGCCAGCAGCCCCCGAGGTTCGGGCACATGGTCAAATTCACCCCTCCACTTT. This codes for CASSPRGSGTWSNSPLHF.